Following are 11 T cell receptor beta chains from one sample sequenced in a study of shared clonotypes between healthy human individuals. The assay was immunoSEQ multiplex PCR, and TCRdb's table has in-frame clones only and misses some. Among around 500,000 clones listed, about 82% were seen once. Input material: PBMCs. Receptors originate from a woman in her 40s in good health. Some clones in this sample may be carry-over from other donors' samples.

The chain uses TRBV2 and TRBJ2-7; the D is unclear. V gave up 4 bases and J gave up 9 bases, with 16 bases separating them. Germline CDR1 and CDR2: SNHLY and FYNNEI. The CDR3 has 13 residues. CDR3 region: CASSGEGPARQYF. As DNA, the CDR3 is TGTGCCAGCAGTGGAGAAGGGCCGGCGAGGCAGTACTTC.

The chain links TRBV18 to TRBJ2-7; 10 nucleotides match TRBD1. With V trimmed by 4 bases and J by 4 bases, 13 bases remained unmatched. The CDR3 is 17 amino acids. Germline lookup yields CDR1 KGHSH and CDR2 LQKENI. CDR3 in amino acids: CASSLSVPGQGFYEQYF. The CDR3 DNA sequence: TGTGCCAGCTCACTCTCAGTCCCGGGACAGGGGTTTTACGAGCAGTACTTC.

V is TRBV4-2 and J is TRBJ1-4; the D gene is possibly TRBD1 (5 bases). The V end lost 4 bases, the J end lost 1 base, and 7 bases lay between the germline ends. CDR3 length equals 14 residues. Germline-derived CDR1 and CDR2 are LGHNA and YNFKEQ. In nucleotides, the CDR3 is TGTGCCAGCAGCCGCGACAGAACTAATGAAAAACTGTTTTTT. Translating gives CASSRDRTNEKLFF.

Of note for this clone: This probably arose from a read error, given a far larger clone one base away. Other DNA sequences of this sample code for an identical CDR3. The chain recombines TRBV30 with TRBJ1-4; D is undetermined. In germline, CDR1 is GTSNPN, CDR2 SVGIG (reference sequence). This CDR3 comprises 12 residues. Trimming pared 2 bases from V and 8 bases from J, leaving 9 bases between. CDR3 loop: CAWSPLREKLFF. The CDR3 region has the DNA TGTGCCTGGAGTCCCCTAAGGGAAAAACTGTTTTTT.

CDR3 protein: CAISDRRKNTEAFF. The CDR3 bases are TGTGCCATCAGTGACAGACGGAAGAACACTGAAGCTTTCTTT. The chain combines TRBV10-3 with TRBJ1-1; unclear D gene. The V end was cut by 3 bases, the J end by 1 base, with 9 bases between. The CDR3 extends over 14 amino acids. In germline, CDR1 is ENHRY, CDR2 SYGVKD.

On this clone: Since a far larger clone is one base different, this is likely a read error. The missing conserved phenylalanine or tryptophan at the end of this CDR3 makes a read error likely. This chain links TRBV11-1 with TRBJ2-7; 13 bases match TRBD2. The CDR3 has 16 residues. The V gene's germline CDR1 is SGHAT and CDR2 FQDESV (reference sequence). The V segment lost 5 bases and the J segment 2 bases; nucleotides outside the gene matches: 6. In nucleotides, the CDR3 is TGTGCCAGCAGCCTCACCGGGACTAGCGGGACCTACGAGCAGTACTCC. Translation: CASSLTGTSGTYEQYS.

This clone was seen repeatedly, ten times or more. The V call is TRBV7-2, the J call TRBJ2-4, with D perhaps matching TRBD1 (6 bases). V lost 6 bases and J 0 bases, leaving 12 bases between the germline ends. The CDR3 runs 15 residues. Germline-derived CDR1 and CDR2 are SGHTA and FQGNSA. The CDR3 loop is CASSWDTIAKNIQYF. CDR3 nucleotide sequence: TGTGCCAGCAGTTGGGACACCATAGCCAAAAACATTCAGTACTTC.

The V and J genes are TRBV6-1 and TRBJ1-5; the D is unclear. This CDR3 comprises 13 residues. Trimming cost V 6 bases and J 6 bases, with 12 bases left between them. CDR1 is MNHNS and CDR2 is SASEGT in the germline V gene. The CDR3 sequence is CASSSNTFQPQHF. The CDR3 nucleotides are TGTGCCAGCAGCTCCAACACCTTTCAGCCCCAGCATTTT.

J is TRBJ1-4 and V is TRBV19, with D perhaps matching TRBD1 (5 bases). The CDR3 sequence is 13 residues long. V was clipped by 3 bases and J by 8 bases, with 10 bases between them. The germline CDR1 and CDR2 sequences are LNHDA and SQIVND (reference sequence). The CDR3 nucleotides are TGTGCCAGTAGTATTTTGGGGGTAGAAAAACTGTTTTTT. Its translation is CASSILGVEKLFF.

This chain links TRBV28 with TRBJ2-2; 10 bases map to TRBD2. The length of the CDR3 is 16 residues. The V segment lost 2 bases and the J segment 5 bases; nucleotides outside the gene matches: 5. CDR1 and CDR2 from the germline V gene are MDHEN and SYDVKM. The CDR3 is CASSLPSGRYTGELFF. The CDR3 DNA reads as TGTGCCAGCAGTTTACCTAGCGGGAGATATACCGGGGAGCTGTTTTTT.

This clone was counted once. The chain links TRBV5-1 to TRBJ1-3; TRBD1 matches at 9 bases. Germline lookup yields CDR1 SGHRS and CDR2 YFSETQ. The junction had 4 bases not matched to a gene; V was cut back by 0 bases and J by 3 bases. This CDR3 has 16 residues. CDR3 coding DNA: TGCGCCAGCAGCTTGGCCGGGACAGGGTTTGGAAACACCATATATTTT. Translated, it gives CASSLAGTGFGNTIYF. Together with reference TRBV5-1 and TRBJ1-3, the CDR3 gives the full variable domain: KAGVTQTPRYLIKTRGQQVTLSCSPISGHRSVSWYQQTPGQGLQFLFEYFSETQRNKGNFPGRFSGRQFSNSRSEMNVSTLELGDSALYLCASSLAGTGFGNTIYFGEGSWLTVV.